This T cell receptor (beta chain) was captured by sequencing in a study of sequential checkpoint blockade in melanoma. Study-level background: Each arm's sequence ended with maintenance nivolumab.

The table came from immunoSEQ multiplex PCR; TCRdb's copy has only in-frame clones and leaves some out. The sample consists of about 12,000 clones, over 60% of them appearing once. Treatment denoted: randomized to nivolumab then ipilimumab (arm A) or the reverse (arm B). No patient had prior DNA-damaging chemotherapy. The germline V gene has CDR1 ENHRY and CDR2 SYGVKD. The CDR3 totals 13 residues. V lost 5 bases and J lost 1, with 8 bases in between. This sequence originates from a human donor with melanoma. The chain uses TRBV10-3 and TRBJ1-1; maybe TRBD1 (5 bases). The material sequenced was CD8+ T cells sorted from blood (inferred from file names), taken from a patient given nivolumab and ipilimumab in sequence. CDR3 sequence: CAISPGGNTEAFF. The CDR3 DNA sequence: TGTGCCATCAGTCCCGGGGGGAACACTGAAGCTTTCTTT.